Following are 20 T cell receptor beta chains from one sample sequenced in a study of shared clonotypes between healthy human individuals. Terminally differentiated effector memory CD45RA+ cells were excluded by CCR7 positive selection of CD45RO-negative cells. Method: immunoSEQ multiplex PCR; TCRdb's copy keeps in-frame clones and lacks some. The table has approximately 1.9 million clones, about 93% seen once. Sequencing input: naive CD8+ T cells from PBMCs. The receptor set was obtained from a man between 18 and 35 years old in good health. Some clones in this sample may be carry-over from other donors' samples.

This chain uses TRBV7-2 with TRBJ2-5; D not certain. The CDR3 runs 12 residues. The germline V gene encodes CDR1 SGHTA and CDR2 FQGNSA. Trimming removed 4 bases from V and 0 bases from J, with 3 bases in between. CDR3 DNA sequence: TGTGCCAGCAGCTCGTACCAAGAGACCCAGTACTTC. It translates to CASSSYQETQYF.

The CDR3 reads CASSFAAAGSYEQYF. CDR3 sequence (DNA): TGCGCCAGCAGCTTCGCAGCCGCGGGTTCCTACGAGCAGTACTTC. This chain links TRBV5-1 with TRBJ2-7, with D maybe TRBD2 (5 bases). The CDR3 runs 15 residues. V lost 2 bases and J 1 base, leaving 13 bases between the germline ends. Germline CDR1 SGHRS, CDR2 YFSETQ.

The chain recombines TRBV9 with TRBJ1-2, with TRBD1 identical over 9 bases. V lost 0 bases and J lost 8; bases outside the gene matches: 14. Germline V gene data show CDR1 as SGDLS and CDR2 as YYNGEE. The CDR3 has 17 residues. CDR3 in amino acids: CASSVVGTGPSRKGYTF. CDR3 sequence (DNA): TGTGCCAGCAGCGTAGTTGGGACAGGGCCGTCAAGGAAGGGCTACACCTTC.

The chain links TRBV27 to TRBJ2-6; D not resolved. Per the germline V gene, CDR1 is MNHEY and CDR2 is SMNVEV (reference sequence). This CDR3 contains 15 residues. The ends were cut back, 8 bases at V and 1 base at J, with 12 bases in the middle. CDR3 residues: CASGPGGSGANVLTF. As DNA, the CDR3 is TGTGCCAGCGGGCCTGGTGGATCTGGGGCCAACGTCCTGACTTTC.

The rearrangement links TRBV6-1 to TRBJ1-5; 8 positions match TRBD1. There are 15 residues in the CDR3. Losses at the gene ends were 6 bases for V and 1 base for J; bases not matched to a gene: 5. From germline, CDR1 is MNHNS and CDR2 SASEGT. The CDR3 nucleotides read TGTGCCAGCAGGACTACAGGGGGGAGCAATCAGCCCCAGCATTTT. It is translated as CASRTTGGSNQPQHF.

This clone was seen once. The V and J genes are TRBV29-1 and TRBJ2-6, with D possibly being TRBD1 or TRBD2 (6 bases each). The CDR3 consists of 14 residues. CDR1 is SQVTM, CDR2 ANQGSEA, per germline. V dropped 5 bases and J dropped 1 base, with 9 bases sitting between them. CDR3 protein: CSVRGGSGANVLTF. CDR3 DNA: TGCAGCGTTCGAGGGGGGTCTGGGGCCAACGTCCTGACTTTC.

This clone was seen only a few times. V gene TRBV25-1 combines with J gene TRBJ1-4; D gene unclear. The length of the CDR3 is 13 residues. V lost 7 bases, J lost 8 bases, and 14 bases lay in between. Germline V gives CDR1 MGHDK, CDR2 SYGVNS. CDR3 sequence: CASTTYGEEKLFF. The CDR3 bases are TGTGCCAGCACCACATATGGGGAGGAAAAACTGTTTTTT.

The rearrangement uses TRBV6-5 and TRBJ2-1; D possibly corresponds to TRBD1 (6 bases). The CDR3 covers 16 residues. V was clipped by 4 bases and J by 5 bases, with 18 bases between them. CDR1 MNHEY and CDR2 SVGAGI come from the germline V gene. The DNA of the CDR3 is TGTGCCAGCAGTTCCACACCGACAGGTAAAGACAATGAGCAGTTCTTC. Translated, it gives CASSSTPTGKDNEQFF.

The gene calls are TRBV19 and TRBJ1-1; D is ambiguous. Germline V gives CDR1 LNHDA, CDR2 SQIVND (reference sequence). The CDR3 covers 14 residues. V was cut by 8 bases and J by 5 bases, with 18 bases left in between. The CDR3 sequence is CASQVGGILTEAFF. CDR3 sequence (DNA): TGTGCCAGTCAGGTGGGAGGGATACTAACTGAAGCTTTCTTT.

The chain carries TRBV4-1 and TRBJ1-3; D is ambiguous. Germline V gene sequence: CDR1 MGHRA, CDR2 YSYEKL. The V end lost 4 bases, the J end lost 0 bases, and 7 bases lay between the germline ends. The CDR3 length is 14 residues. The CDR3 loop reads CASSLRSSGNTIYF. The CDR3, as DNA: TGCGCCAGCAGCCTAAGATCCTCTGGAAACACCATATATTTT.

J is TRBJ2-3 and V is TRBV12-5, with a tentative D call TRBD1 (6 bases). This CDR3 comprises 16 residues. The germline gives CDR1 LGHNT, CDR2 FRNRAP. V shed 7 bases and J shed 1 base, with 18 bases lying between them. Here the CDR3 reads CASARPGQLGTDTQYF. The CDR3, as DNA: TGTGCTAGTGCGAGGCCCGGACAGTTAGGCACAGATACGCAGTATTTT.

V gene TRBV27 combines with J gene TRBJ2-7; TRBD2 agrees at 14 bases. The germline gives CDR1 MNHEY, CDR2 SMNVEV (reference sequence). The CDR3 length is 16 residues. The ends lost 6 bases at V and 2 bases at J; junction bases unmatched: 6. CDR3 protein: CASSPGTSGSTYEQYF. For the CDR3, the DNA is TGTGCCAGCAGCCCTGGGACTAGCGGGAGTACCTACGAGCAGTACTTC.

V gene TRBV13 combines with J gene TRBJ2-2; D unresolved. V lost 3 bases, J lost 5 bases, and 13 bases lay in between. Per germline, CDR1 PRHDT and CDR2 FYEKMQ (reference sequence). This CDR3 region has 15 residues. This CDR3 reads CASSLLGIGTGELFF. The CDR3 nucleotides read TGTGCCAGCAGCTTGTTAGGAATCGGGACCGGGGAGCTGTTTTTT.

The chain recombines TRBV27 with TRBJ2-7; 11 nucleotides match TRBD2. Germline V gene data show CDR1 as MNHEY and CDR2 as SMNVEV (reference sequence). The CDR3 totals 12 residues. V dropped 11 bases and J dropped 9; count of bases not matched to a gene: 9. The CDR3 sequence: CASTSGSSGQYF. The CDR3 coding sequence is TGTGCCTCCACTAGCGGGAGTTCTGGGCAGTACTTC.

Worth noting for this clone: Other DNA sequences in this specimen translate into the identical CDR3. J is TRBJ2-7 and V is TRBV5-1; D possibly corresponds to TRBD1 (6 bases). The CDR3 is 13 residues long. V dropped 3 bases and J dropped 1 base, with 8 bases sitting between them. Germline loops: CDR1 SGHRS, CDR2 YFSETQ. CDR3 sequence (DNA): TGCGCCAGCAGCTGGACAGAATCCTACGAGCAGTACTTC. Translation gives CASSWTESYEQYF.

In this sample, this clone turned up a few times. The genes are TRBV27 and TRBJ1-5, with a tentative D call TRBD1 (5 bases). The CDR3 is 15 residues long. Per germline, CDR1 MNHEY and CDR2 SMNVEV (reference sequence). Trimming left V 5 bases short and J 7 bases short, with 18 bases between. The CDR3 DNA is TGTGCCAGCAGTCCCGTTCGGGGGGGATCACAGCCCCAGCATTTT. The encoded protein is CASSPVRGGSQPQHF.

The chain links TRBV6-1 to TRBJ2-7; 10 nucleotides match TRBD1. After removal of 2 bases from V and 5 bases from J, the junction contained 9 bases not matched to a gene. The CDR3 length is 16 residues. Germline CDR1 MNHNS, CDR2 SASEGT. The CDR3 DNA reads as TGTGCCAGCAGTGAAATTTTTTGGGACAGGGGCCACGAGCAGTACTTC. It is translated as CASSEIFWDRGHEQYF.

The gene calls are TRBV2 and TRBJ2-7; 10 bases are shared with TRBD2. The V segment lost 0 bases and the J segment 3 bases; nucleotides outside the gene matches: 5. CDR1 and CDR2 (germline): SNHLY, FYNNEI. The CDR3 is made up of 16 amino acids. CDR3 DNA sequence: TGTGCCAGCAGTGAAGCGCTTCCTAGCGGGAGCTACGAGCAGTACTTC. Residues: CASSEALPSGSYEQYF.

On this clone: Other DNA variants within this sample encode the same CDR3. The rearrangement joins TRBV9 to TRBJ2-3; tentatively, D is TRBD1 or TRBD2 (6 bases each). CDR1 is SGDLS and CDR2 is YYNGEE in the germline V gene. Trimming took 2 bases from V and 0 from J, leaving 7 bases between them. The CDR3 runs 14 residues. The CDR3 DNA reads as TGTGCCAGCAGCGTCGGGGGCAGCACAGATACGCAGTATTTT. This sequence encodes CASSVGGSTDTQYF.

V usage is TRBV11-2 and J usage is TRBJ2-2, with D possibly TRBD2 on 6 matching bases. From germline, CDR1 is SGHAT and CDR2 FQNNGV. Trimming removed 5 bases at V and 1 base at J, with 8 bases between. There are 14 residues in the CDR3. CDR3 sequence (DNA): TGTGCCAGCAGCCGGACTAAGAACACCGGGGAGCTGTTTTTT. Translating it yields CASSRTKNTGELFF.